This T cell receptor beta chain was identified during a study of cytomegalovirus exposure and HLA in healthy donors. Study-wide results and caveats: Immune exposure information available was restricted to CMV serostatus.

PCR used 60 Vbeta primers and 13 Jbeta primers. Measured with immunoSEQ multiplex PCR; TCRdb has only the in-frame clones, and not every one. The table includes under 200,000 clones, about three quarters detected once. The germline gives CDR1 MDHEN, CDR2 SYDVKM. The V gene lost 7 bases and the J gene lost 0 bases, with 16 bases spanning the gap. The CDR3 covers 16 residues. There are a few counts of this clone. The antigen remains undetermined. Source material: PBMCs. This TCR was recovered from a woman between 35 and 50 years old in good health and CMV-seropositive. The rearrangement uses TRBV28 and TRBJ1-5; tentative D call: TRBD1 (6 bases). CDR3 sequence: CASTFARQVSNQPQHF. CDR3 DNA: TGTGCCAGCACATTCGCGAGACAGGTTAGCAATCAGCCCCAGCATTTT.